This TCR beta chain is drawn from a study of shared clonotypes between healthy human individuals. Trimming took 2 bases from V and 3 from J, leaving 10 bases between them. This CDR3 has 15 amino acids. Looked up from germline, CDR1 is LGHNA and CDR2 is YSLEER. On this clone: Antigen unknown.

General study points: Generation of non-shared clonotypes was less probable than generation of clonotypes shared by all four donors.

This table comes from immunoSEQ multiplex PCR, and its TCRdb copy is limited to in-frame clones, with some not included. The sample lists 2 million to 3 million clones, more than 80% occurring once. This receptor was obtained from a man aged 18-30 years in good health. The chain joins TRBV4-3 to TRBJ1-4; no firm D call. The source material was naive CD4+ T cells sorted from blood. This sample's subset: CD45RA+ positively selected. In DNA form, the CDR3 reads TGCGCCAGCAGCCAATTAAACGCCCCTAATGAAAAACTGTTTTTT. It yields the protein CASSQLNAPNEKLFF.